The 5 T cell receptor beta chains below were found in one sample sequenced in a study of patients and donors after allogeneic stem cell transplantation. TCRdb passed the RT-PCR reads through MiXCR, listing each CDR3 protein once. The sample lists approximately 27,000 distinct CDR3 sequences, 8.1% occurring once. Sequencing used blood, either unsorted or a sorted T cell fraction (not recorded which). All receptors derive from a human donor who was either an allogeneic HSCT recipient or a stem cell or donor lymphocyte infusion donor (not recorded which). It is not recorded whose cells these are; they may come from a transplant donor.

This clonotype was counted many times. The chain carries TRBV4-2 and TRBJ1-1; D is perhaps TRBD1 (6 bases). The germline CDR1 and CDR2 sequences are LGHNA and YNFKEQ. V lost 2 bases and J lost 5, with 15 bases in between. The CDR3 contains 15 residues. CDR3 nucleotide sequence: TGTGCCAGCAGCCAACCCCCAGGGGCGTATACTGAAGCTTTCTTT. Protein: CASSQPPGAYTEAFF.

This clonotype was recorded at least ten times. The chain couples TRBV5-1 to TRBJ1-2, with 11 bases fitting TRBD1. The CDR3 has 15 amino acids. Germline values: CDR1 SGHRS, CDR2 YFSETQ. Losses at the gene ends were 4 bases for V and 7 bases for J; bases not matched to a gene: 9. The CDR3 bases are TGCGCCAGCAGCAAGGAAGGACAGGGGGCGGTTGGCTACACCTTC. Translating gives CASSKEGQGAVGYTF.

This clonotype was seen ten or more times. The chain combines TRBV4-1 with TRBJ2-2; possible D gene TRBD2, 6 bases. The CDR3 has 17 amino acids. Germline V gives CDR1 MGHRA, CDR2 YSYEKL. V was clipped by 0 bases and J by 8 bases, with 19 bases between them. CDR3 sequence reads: CASSQDGGLRIVGELFF. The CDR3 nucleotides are TGCGCCAGCAGCCAAGATGGGGGACTCCGAATCGTTGGGGAGCTGTTTTTT.

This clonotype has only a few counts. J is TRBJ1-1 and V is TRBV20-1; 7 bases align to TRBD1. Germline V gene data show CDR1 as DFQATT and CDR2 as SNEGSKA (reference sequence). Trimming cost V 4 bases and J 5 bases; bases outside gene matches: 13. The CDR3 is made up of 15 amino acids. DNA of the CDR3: TGCAGTGCTATCCCCCTACAGGGGAAAAGAACTGAAGCTTTCTTT. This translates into CSAIPLQGKRTEAFF.

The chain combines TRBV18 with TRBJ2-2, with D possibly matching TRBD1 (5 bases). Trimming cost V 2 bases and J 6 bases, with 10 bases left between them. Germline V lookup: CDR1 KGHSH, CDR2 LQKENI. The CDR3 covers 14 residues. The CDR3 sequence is CASSPGAWAGELFF. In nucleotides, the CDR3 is TGTGCCAGCTCACCAGGGGCGTGGGCCGGGGAGCTGTTTTTT.